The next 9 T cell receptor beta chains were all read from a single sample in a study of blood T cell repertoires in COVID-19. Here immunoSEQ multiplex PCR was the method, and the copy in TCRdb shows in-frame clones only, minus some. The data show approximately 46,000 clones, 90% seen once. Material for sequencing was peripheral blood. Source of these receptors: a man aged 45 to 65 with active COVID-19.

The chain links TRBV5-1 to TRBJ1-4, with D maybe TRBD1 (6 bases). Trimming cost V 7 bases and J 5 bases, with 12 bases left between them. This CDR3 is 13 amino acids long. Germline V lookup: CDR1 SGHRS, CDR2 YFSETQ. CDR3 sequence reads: CASSIRGNEKLFF. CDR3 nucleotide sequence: TGCGCCAGCTCTATAAGGGGGAATGAAAAACTGTTTTTT.

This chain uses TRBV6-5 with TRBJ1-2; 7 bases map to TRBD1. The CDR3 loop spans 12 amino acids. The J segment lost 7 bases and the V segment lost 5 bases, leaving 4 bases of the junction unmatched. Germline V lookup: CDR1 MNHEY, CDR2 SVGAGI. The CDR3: CASSSTGVGYTF. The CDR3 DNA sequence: TGTGCCAGCAGTAGTACAGGGGTTGGCTACACCTTC.

The CDR3 region has the DNA TGTGCCAGCAGCTTTTCAGGGGGCGCATTCTACGAGCAGTACTTC. Its protein is CASSFSGGAFYEQYF. V is TRBV11-2 and J is TRBJ2-7, with 8 bases matching TRBD1. Germline V lookup: CDR1 SGHAT, CDR2 FQNNGV. CDR3 size: 15 residues. The junction had 7 bases not matched to a gene; V was cut back by 3 bases and J by 3 bases.

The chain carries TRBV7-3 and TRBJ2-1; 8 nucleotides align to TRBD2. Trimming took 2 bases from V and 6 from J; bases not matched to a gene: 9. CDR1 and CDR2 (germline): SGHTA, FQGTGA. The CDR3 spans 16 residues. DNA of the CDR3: TGTGCCAGCAGCTTACTTTCGGGGGGGTCTTCCAATGAGCAGTTCTTC. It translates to CASSLLSGGSSNEQFF.

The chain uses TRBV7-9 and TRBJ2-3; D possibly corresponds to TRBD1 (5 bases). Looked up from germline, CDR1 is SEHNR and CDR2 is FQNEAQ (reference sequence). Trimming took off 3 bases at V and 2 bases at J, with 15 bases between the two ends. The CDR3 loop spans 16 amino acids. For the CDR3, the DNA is TGTGCCAGCAGCTTTTCAGGGATGGGGATCACAGATACGCAGTATTTT. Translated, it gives CASSFSGMGITDTQYF.

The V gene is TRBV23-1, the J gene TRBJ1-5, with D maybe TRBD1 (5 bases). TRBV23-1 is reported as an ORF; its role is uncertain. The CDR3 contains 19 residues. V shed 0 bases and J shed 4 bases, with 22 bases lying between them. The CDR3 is CASSQSCQGTASWNQPQHF. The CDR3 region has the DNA TGCGCCAGCAGTCAATCGTGTCAGGGTACTGCCTCTTGGAATCAGCCCCAGCATTTT.

CDR3 amino acids: CASRLQVSGNTIYF. CDR3 DNA: TGTGCCAGCAGACTGCAGGTCTCTGGAAACACCATATATTTT. V is TRBV28 and J is TRBJ1-3; D is uncertain. Germline CDR1 and CDR2: MDHEN and SYDVKM. V was shortened by 6 bases and J by 0 bases, with 9 bases between the two germline ends. The CDR3 is 14 residues long.

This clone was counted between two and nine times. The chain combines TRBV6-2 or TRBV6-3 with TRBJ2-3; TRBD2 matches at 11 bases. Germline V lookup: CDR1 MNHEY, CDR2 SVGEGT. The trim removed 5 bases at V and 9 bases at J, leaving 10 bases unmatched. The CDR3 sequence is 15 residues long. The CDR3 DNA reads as TGTGCCAGCAGTGGCCTAGCGGGGGGAGGGCGGACGCAGTATTTT. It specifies CASSGLAGGGRTQYF.

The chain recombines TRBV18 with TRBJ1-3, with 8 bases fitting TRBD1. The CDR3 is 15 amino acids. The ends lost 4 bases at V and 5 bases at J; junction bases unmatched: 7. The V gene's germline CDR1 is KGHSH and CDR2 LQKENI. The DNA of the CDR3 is TGTGCCAGCTCACTCGACAGGGGAGAAAGAAACACCATATATTTT. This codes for CASSLDRGERNTIYF. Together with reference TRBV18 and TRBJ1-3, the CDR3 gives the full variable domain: NAGVMQNPRHLVRRRGQEARLRCSPMKGHSHVYWYRQLPEEGLKFMVYLQKENIIDESGMPKERFSAEFPKEGPSILRIQQVVRGDSAAYFCASSLDRGERNTIYFGEGSWLTVV.